These T cell receptor beta chains were read from a single sample in a study of blood T cell repertoires in COVID-19. Data came from immunoSEQ multiplex PCR; TCRdb stores just in-frame clones and leaves some out. The sample carries some 240,000 clones, less than 85% recorded once. Material for sequencing was peripheral blood. Every receptor here comes from a woman between 65 and 79 years old with acute or convalescent COVID-19. Both conserved end residues are part of each CDR3. Each record gives: D gene, J gene, V gene, clone size, CDR3 protein, CDR3 DNA. D genes are given only for firm matches. A row's size may be missing; if present it is once, few, many or a size class.

TRBD1 TRBJ2-7 TRBV7-9 - CASSPGTGPVYEQYF TGTGCCAGCAGCCCGGGGACAGGGCCTGTCTACGAGCAGTACTTC
TRBD1 TRBJ2-5 TRBV19 - CASSTTGGQTQYF TGTGCCAGTAGTACGACAGGGGGCCAGACCCAGTACTTC
TRBD1 TRBJ1-5 TRBV6-2/TRBV6-3 - CASSLRQGREPQHF TGTGCCAGCAGCCTTAGACAGGGGAGGGAGCCCCAGCATTTT
- TRBJ2-7 TRBV7-2 - CASSSLTHYEQYF TGTGCCAGCAGCTCCTTAACTCACTACGAGCAGTACTTC
- TRBJ1-1 TRBV19 once CASSFTGPGRTEAFF TGTGCCAGTAGTTTTACAGGGCCGGGACGAACTGAAGCTTTCTTT
- TRBJ2-1 TRBV30 - CACDWGFGINEQFF TGTGCCTGCGACTGGGGTTTCGGGATTAATGAGCAGTTCTTC
TRBD1 TRBJ1-1 TRBV6-5 - CASYPLQGADTEAFF TGTGCCAGCTATCCCTTACAGGGGGCAGACACTGAAGCTTTCTTT
- TRBJ2-1 TRBV5-8 - CASSLANSYNEQFF TGTGCCAGCAGCTTAGCCAACTCCTACAATGAGCAGTTCTTC
TRBD2 TRBJ2-5 TRBV3-1/TRBV3-2 - CASSLSGGAAETQYF TGTGCCAGCAGCCTTAGCGGGGGGGCGGCAGAGACCCAGTACTTC
TRBD2 TRBJ2-1 TRBV3-1/TRBV3-2 - CASSQDPRTLGLADSYNEQFF TGTGCCAGCAGCCAAGATCCCCGGACACTTGGACTAGCGGACTCCTACAATGAGCAGTTCTTC
- TRBJ1-2 TRBV30 - CAWSVRGGEFRMGYTF TGTGCCTGGAGTGTACGGGGAGGGGAATTCCGTATGGGCTACACCTTC
- TRBJ2-5 TRBV7-2 - CASSLASTAGETQYF TGTGCCAGCAGCTTAGCTTCGACAGCTGGGGAGACCCAGTACTTC
- TRBJ2-5 TRBV2 - CASSSSNRGGVQETQYF TGTGCCAGCAGTTCTTCTAACAGGGGAGGAGTTCAAGAGACCCAGTACTTC
- TRBJ2-3 TRBV9 once CASSIREKDTQYF TGTGCCAGCAGCATCCGGGAGAAGGATACGCAGTATTTT
TRBD1 TRBJ2-3 TRBV29-1 - CSVSGQGGTDTQYF TGCAGCGTATCGGGACAGGGGGGCACAGATACGCAGTATTTT
- TRBJ1-3 TRBV9 few CASSEDRSSGNTIYF TGTGCCAGCAGTGAAGACCGGAGCTCTGGAAACACCATATATTTT
- TRBJ2-2 TRBV12-3/TRBV12-4 once CASSSQDTGELFF TGTGCCAGCAGTTCACAAGACACCGGGGAGCTGTTTTTT
- TRBJ2-1 TRBV12-5 - CASGLGTDEQFF TGTGCTAGTGGTTTGGGGACAGATGAGCAGTTCTTC
- TRBJ2-2 TRBV6-5 - CASSYGGATGELFF TGTGCCAGCAGTTACGGGGGGGCTACCGGGGAGCTGTTTTTT
TRBD2 TRBJ2-4 TRBV5-4 - CASSSIATGGGNIQYF TGTGCCAGCAGCTCGATCGCGACCGGCGGGGGGAACATTCAGTACTTC
TRBD1 TRBJ2-1 TRBV7-2 - CASSLHGTGAYNEQFF TGTGCCAGCAGCCTGCACGGGACAGGGGCCTACAATGAGCAGTTCTTC
- TRBJ1-5 TRBV27 - CATQAVGQPQHF TGTGCCACCCAGGCCGTGGGTCAGCCCCAGCATTTT
- TRBJ2-5 TRBV29-1 - CSVATGRQETQYF TGCAGCGTCGCGACAGGGAGGCAAGAGACCCAGTACTTC
- TRBJ1-3 TRBV15 - CATSRDLGGIGNTIYF TGTGCCACCAGCAGAGATCTGGGGGGGATAGGAAACACCATATATTTT
TRBD2 TRBJ2-6 TRBV6-2/TRBV6-3 - CASSYRTSGGVLTF TGTGCCAGCAGTTACAGGACTAGCGGGGGAGTCCTCACTTTC
- TRBJ2-2 TRBV5-4 - CASSLAQGRTGELFF TGTGCCAGCAGCTTGGCGCAGGGTAGGACCGGGGAGCTGTTTTTT
- TRBJ2-2 TRBV7-9 few CASSLRTGGAGELFF TGTGCCAGCAGCTTGCGCACAGGGGGGGCCGGGGAGCTGTTTTTT
- TRBJ1-1 TRBV9 - CASSVGQVLSEAFF TGTGCCAGCAGCGTAGGGCAGGTCCTATCCGAAGCTTTCTTT
TRBD1 TRBJ2-1 TRBV10-1 - CASSEYLQGRYEQFF TGCGCCAGCAGTGAATACCTACAGGGGCGGTATGAGCAGTTCTTC
- TRBJ1-1 TRBV6-2/TRBV6-3 - CASSYVGANTEAFF TGTGCCAGCAGTTACGTGGGCGCGAACACTGAAGCTTTCTTT
TRBD2 TRBJ2-1 TRBV9 - CASSVGLAGDHGEQFF TGTGCCAGCAGCGTAGGGCTAGCGGGGGACCACGGTGAGCAGTTCTTC
TRBD2 TRBJ2-1 TRBV25-1 - CASSDQGLAGKNEQFF TGTGCCAGCAGTGACCAGGGACTAGCGGGGAAAAATGAGCAGTTCTTC
- TRBJ2-4 TRBV24-1 - CATSDPDITGNIQYF TGTGCCACCAGTGACCCTGATATTACAGGGAACATTCAGTACTTC
TRBD1 TRBJ2-5 TRBV27 few CASSGMGQGVGTQYF TGTGCCAGCAGTGGGATGGGACAGGGGGTCGGGACCCAGTACTTC
- TRBJ2-1 TRBV18 - CASSPSSGVLYNEQFF TGTGCCAGCTCACCGTCATCAGGGGTCCTTTACAATGAGCAGTTCTTC
TRBD2 TRBJ2-1 TRBV19 few CASSISGGAHNEQFF TGTGCCAGTAGTATCTCGGGGGGGGCGCACAATGAGCAGTTCTTC
TRBD1 TRBJ1-4 TRBV7-2 - CASSPAVQGAGEKLFF TGTGCCAGCAGCCCGGCAGTACAGGGGGCAGGGGAAAAACTGTTTTTT
- TRBJ2-1 TRBV4-1 - CASSQEWGGEQFF TGCGCCAGCAGCCAAGAATGGGGAGGTGAGCAGTTCTTC
- TRBJ1-6 TRBV4-2 - CASSQEALGGTPDSPLHF TGTGCCAGCAGCCAAGAAGCATTGGGGGGGACACCGGATTCACCCCTCCACTTT
- TRBJ2-1 TRBV15 - CATSRNRNTGAYNEQFF TGTGCCACCAGCAGAAACCGGAACACCGGGGCCTACAATGAGCAGTTCTTC
TRBD2 TRBJ2-7 TRBV7-8 few CASSLAPAGSYEQYF TGTGCCAGCAGCTTAGCGCCAGCGGGGTCCTACGAGCAGTACTTC
TRBD1 TRBJ1-2 TRBV10-3 - CAISVDRTYGYTF TGTGCCATCAGTGTGGACAGGACCTATGGCTACACCTTC
- TRBJ2-5 TRBV6-2/TRBV6-3 - CASSYSKRRGETQYF TGTGCCAGCAGTTACTCGAAGCGGCGCGGGGAGACCCAGTACTTC
- TRBJ2-5 TRBV5-6 - CASSLGLVRHQETQYF TGTGCCAGCAGCTTGGGCCTAGTAAGACACCAAGAGACCCAGTACTTC
TRBD1 TRBJ1-2 TRBV5-1 few CASSLEGQGARADGYTF TGCGCCAGCAGCTTGGAGGGACAGGGGGCGCGGGCGGATGGCTACACCTTC
- TRBJ2-1 TRBV24-1 - CATEGQGSYNEQFF TGTGCCACGGAGGGGCAGGGTTCGTACAATGAGCAGTTCTTC
TRBD2 TRBJ2-3 TRBV5-1 - CASSLAGSTDTQYF TGCGCCAGCAGCCTAGCGGGGAGCACAGATACGCAGTATTTT
- TRBJ1-4 TRBV4-1 - CASSIPTGEKLFF TGCGCCAGCAGCATACCTACAGGGGAAAAACTGTTTTTT
TRBD1 TRBJ2-5 TRBV25-1 - CASSELGTGDGETQYF TGTGCCAGCAGTGAATTGGGGACAGGGGATGGGGAGACCCAGTACTTC
TRBD1 TRBJ1-2 TRBV5-1 once CASSLGGQEMYGYTF TGCGCCAGCAGCTTGGGGGGACAGGAGATGTATGGCTACACCTTC
- TRBJ2-3 TRBV19 - CASTIQPGGTQYF TGTGCCAGTACCATACAACCCGGGGGTACGCAGTATTTT
TRBD2 TRBJ2-6 TRBV19 - CASSMLAGLMSGANVLTF TGTGCCAGTAGTATGCTAGCGGGGCTGATGTCTGGGGCCAACGTCCTGACTTTC
- TRBJ2-2 TRBV10-2 - CASLQGWSNTGELFF TGCGCCAGCTTACAGGGTTGGTCGAACACCGGGGAGCTGTTTTTT
TRBD1 TRBJ1-5 TRBV5-1 - CASSSGQGPHQPQHF TGCGCCAGCAGCTCGGGACAGGGGCCCCATCAGCCCCAGCATTTT
TRBD1 TRBJ1-2 TRBV5-8 - CASSLSGRGNYGYTF TGTGCCAGCAGCTTGTCCGGCAGGGGGAACTATGGCTACACCTTC
- TRBJ2-3 TRBV19 - CASSKGGADTQYF TGTGCCAGTAGTAAGGGGGGGGCAGATACGCAGTATTTT
TRBD2 TRBJ2-2 TRBV19 - CASSHTGGTSGGAPTGELFF TGTGCCAGTAGCCATACCGGAGGGACTAGCGGGGGGGCCCCCACCGGGGAGCTGTTTTTT
- TRBJ2-1 TRBV6-2/TRBV6-3 - CASSPQTGTSQFF TGTGCCAGCAGTCCCCAGACAGGCACATCACAGTTCTTC
TRBD2 TRBJ2-7 TRBV10-3 once CAISESAGLAGGYEQYF TGTGCCATCAGTGAGTCGGCTGGACTAGCGGGGGGATACGAGCAGTACTTC
TRBD1 TRBJ1-5 TRBV18 once CASSLSEGNRGHQPQHF TGTGCCAGCTCCCTTTCGGAAGGTAACAGGGGGCATCAGCCCCAGCATTTT